The 18 T cell receptor beta chains listed next were all sequenced from one sample in a study of shared clonotypes between healthy human individuals. Data came from immunoSEQ multiplex PCR; TCRdb stores just in-frame clones and leaves some out. The table records about 2.4 million clones, 80% to 95% of them present only once. Material: naive CD4+ T cells from PBMCs. As to subset: CD45RA+ positively selected. The receptors were sampled from a man younger than 35 in good health. Some clones in this sample may be carry-over from other donors' samples.

The genes are TRBV4-3 and TRBJ2-5, with no clear D. The germline V gene encodes CDR1 LGHNA and CDR2 YSLEER. The CDR3 consists of 15 residues. Trimming shortened V by 0 bases and J by 5 bases, and 13 bases separated the two germline ends. The CDR3 is CASSQDWVRAETQYF. The CDR3, as DNA: TGCGCCAGCAGCCAAGATTGGGTAAGAGCTGAGACCCAGTACTTC.

This chain uses TRBV7-8 with TRBJ1-5, with D unresolved. V gave up 1 base and J gave up 4 bases, with 11 bases separating them. The CDR3 is 15 residues long. Per the germline V gene, CDR1 is SGHVS and CDR2 is FQNEAQ. The CDR3 DNA is TGTGCCAGCAGCTTAGGTTCGGGGTTGAATCAGCCCCAGCATTTT. It encodes CASSLGSGLNQPQHF.

The chain is built from TRBV30 and TRBJ2-2; D is unresolved. The CDR3 extends over 13 amino acids. CDR1 is GTSNPN and CDR2 is SVGIG in the germline V gene (reference sequence). V lost 4 bases and J 6 bases, leaving 12 bases between the germline ends. Here the CDR3 DNA reads TGTGCCTGGACCGTGGACCGGTCCGGGGAGCTGTTTTTT. Translated: CAWTVDRSGELFF.

CDR3 coding DNA: TGTGCCAGCAAGGGGAGCCAACACACAGATACGCAGTATTTT. It is translated as CASKGSQHTDTQYF. The chain couples TRBV7-8 to TRBJ2-3; TRBD1 or TRBD2 may be the D gene (5 bases each). V was cut by 7 bases and J by 2 bases, with 13 bases left in between. CDR1 is SGHVS and CDR2 is FQNEAQ in the germline V gene. CDR3 length equals 14 residues.

Points on this clone: The same CDR3 can be traced to other DNA sequences in this sample. The chain is built from TRBV5-1 and TRBJ2-5, with a tentative D call TRBD2 (6 bases). Trimming left V 4 bases short and J 2 bases short, with 9 bases between. The germline V gene encodes CDR1 SGHRS and CDR2 YFSETQ. CDR3 length: 13 amino acids. For the CDR3, the DNA is TGCGCCAGCAGCGGTGGACTACAAGAGACCCAGTACTTC. This sequence encodes CASSGGLQETQYF.

A single count supports this clone. This rearrangement joins TRBV18 to TRBJ1-1; no clear D. Germline V gene lookup returns CDR1 KGHSH and CDR2 LQKENI. The CDR3 has 13 residues. The V end lost 8 bases, the J end lost 0 bases, and 10 bases lay between the germline ends. The DNA for the CDR3 is TGTGCCAGCCTGGGGTCGTTGAACACTGAAGCTTTCTTT. It yields the protein CASLGSLNTEAFF. Full variable domain (outside the CDR3, taken from reference TRBV18 and TRBJ1-1): NAGVMQNPRHLVRRRGQEARLRCSPMKGHSHVYWYRQLPEEGLKFMVYLQKENIIDESGMPKERFSAEFPKEGPSILRIQQVVRGDSAAYFCASLGSLNTEAFFGQGTRLTVV.

The gene calls are TRBV5-1 and TRBJ2-1; 13 bases match TRBD2. The CDR3 consists of 18 residues. Germline V lookup: CDR1 SGHRS, CDR2 YFSETQ. Germline trimming cut 2 bases from V and 8 bases from J; bases unmatched to any gene: 13. The CDR3 coding sequence is TGCGCCAGCAGCTTAGGGACTAGCGGGGCCTTTTCTAACGATGAGCAGTTCTTC. The encoded protein is CASSLGTSGAFSNDEQFF.

This chain links TRBV6-5 with TRBJ2-7; 10 nucleotides align to TRBD2. The V gene end was trimmed by 10 bases and the J gene end by 4 bases; junction bases not matched to a gene: 4. Germline V gene data show CDR1 as MNHEY and CDR2 as SVGAGI. This CDR3 spans 12 amino acids. The CDR3 loop reads CAISSGRYEQYF. CDR3 sequence (DNA): TGTGCCATCTCTAGCGGGAGATACGAGCAGTACTTC.

About this clone itself: The same CDR3 arises from other DNA sequences in this sample as well. The chain carries TRBV5-1 and TRBJ2-3; TRBD2 matches 12 bases. Germline lookup yields CDR1 SGHRS and CDR2 YFSETQ. The junction had 3 bases not matched to a gene; V was cut back by 4 bases and J by 0 bases. The CDR3 covers 16 residues. The CDR3 nucleotides read TGCGCCAGCAGCGGCGGGACTAGCGGGAGCACAGATACGCAGTATTTT. Translated: CASSGGTSGSTDTQYF.

The chain links TRBV5-1 to TRBJ2-7; 8 bases match TRBD2. The V gene's germline CDR1 is SGHRS and CDR2 YFSETQ. The V segment lost 4 bases and the J segment 0 bases; nucleotides outside the gene matches: 3. The CDR3 is 14 residues long. CDR3 sequence (DNA): TGCGCCAGCAGCACCGGGACTAGCTCCTACGAGCAGTACTTC. This sequence encodes CASSTGTSSYEQYF.

This clone showed up just once. The CDR3 reads CAISEGGLAGAYEQFF. In nucleotides, the CDR3 is TGTGCCATCAGTGAAGGGGGACTAGCGGGAGCATACGAGCAGTTCTTC. The chain couples TRBV10-3 to TRBJ2-1; 14 bases agree with TRBD2. CDR3 length: 16 amino acids. Per germline, CDR1 ENHRY and CDR2 SYGVKD. V lost 3 bases and J lost 10; bases outside the gene matches: 8.

This chain uses TRBV7-2 with TRBJ2-3; the D gene is possibly TRBD2 (5 bases). Trimming left V 1 base short and J 2 bases short, with 10 bases between. The CDR3 runs to 15 residues. Germline CDR1 SGHTA, CDR2 FQGNSA. The chain's CDR3 is CASSLVGGSTDTQYF. The CDR3 DNA sequence: TGTGCCAGCAGCTTAGTCGGCGGGTCCACAGATACGCAGTATTTT.

This chain connects TRBV5-4 to TRBJ1-2; possible D gene TRBD1, 6 bases. Looked up from germline, CDR1 is SGHNT and CDR2 is YYREEE (reference sequence). CDR3 length: 14 residues. Trimming removed 1 base from V and 1 base from J, with 8 bases in between. The CDR3 region has the DNA TGTGCCAGCAGCTTGAACAGGGTTAACTATGGCTACACCTTC. Translated, it gives CASSLNRVNYGYTF.

Details on this clone: The same CDR3 is also encoded by other DNA sequences in this sample. V and J are TRBV25-1 and TRBJ1-1; 10 positions match TRBD1. The junction had 3 bases not matched to a gene; V was cut back by 6 bases and J by 5 bases. This CDR3 is 13 amino acids long. Germline CDR1 is MGHDK and CDR2 is SYGVNS. The CDR3 DNA reads as TGTGCCAGCAGCGGACAGGGGGGTACTGAAGCTTTCTTT. Translation: CASSGQGGTEAFF.

This chain uses TRBV27 with TRBJ2-2; possibly TRBD2 for D (5 bases). Trimming removed 6 bases from V and 3 bases from J, with 23 bases in between. The CDR3 spans 18 residues. Germline CDR1 is MNHEY and CDR2 is SMNVEV (reference sequence). The CDR3 sequence is CASSQFGDYTSYTGELFF. Here the CDR3 DNA reads TGTGCCAGCAGCCAATTCGGAGATTACACTAGTTACACCGGGGAGCTGTTTTTT.

This clone was picked up one time. V gene TRBV7-8 combines with J gene TRBJ2-1, with 13 nucleotides matching TRBD2. Trimming at V came to 4 bases and at J to 9 bases, leaving 9 bases not matched to a gene. The CDR3 is made up of 16 amino acids. CDR1 SGHVS and CDR2 FQNEAQ come from the germline V gene. The DNA of the CDR3 is TGTGCCAGCAGCTCGGGACTAGCGGGAACCCGAGGTGAGCAGTTCTTC. Protein product: CASSSGLAGTRGEQFF.

J is TRBJ2-1 and V is TRBV6-4; D tentatively reads TRBD1 or TRBD2 (5 bases each). V was cut by 6 bases and J by 6 bases, with 21 bases left in between. CDR1 and CDR2 from the germline V gene are MRHNA and SNTAGT. The CDR3 covers 16 residues. The CDR3 nucleotides are TGTGCCAGCAGCTCGTCCTTGACAGTCGGGATCAATGAGCAGTTCTTC. Encoded protein: CASSSSLTVGINEQFF.

V is TRBV2 and J is TRBJ1-3, with a tentative D call TRBD1 (6 bases). The CDR3 extends over 14 amino acids. Deletions cut 6 bases from V and 0 bases from J, with 9 bases between. Germline loops: CDR1 SNHLY, CDR2 FYNNEI. The CDR3 loop reads CASRWDTSGNTIYF. The CDR3 DNA sequence: TGTGCCAGCAGATGGGACACCTCTGGAAACACCATATATTTT.